These 24 T cell receptor beta chains share one sample of origin, sequenced in a study of CD8 T cells in ankylosing spondylitis. MiXCR, run by TCRdb on the 5' RACE reads, gives a single entry per CDR3 protein. In the table there are approximately 260,000 distinct CDR3 sequences, 8.6% of which are singletons. The sample taken for sequencing was blood, either unsorted or a sorted T cell fraction (not recorded which). These receptors all stem from a male donor with ankylosing spondylitis or in good health (not recorded which).

This clonotype was counted only a few times. This chain links TRBV3-1 with TRBJ2-7; D is undetermined. Germline CDR1 and CDR2: LGHDT and YNNKEL (reference sequence). Trimming removed 10 bases from V and 5 bases from J, with 18 bases in between. The length of the CDR3 is 13 residues. The CDR3 nucleotides are TGTGCCACCAGTAACCACGGCGGTAACGAGCAGTACTTC. This translates into CATSNHGGNEQYF.

This clonotype was observed at least ten times. The rearrangement links TRBV7-6 to TRBJ1-1, with TRBD1 as a possible D gene (6 bases). CDR1 and CDR2 (germline): SGHVS, FNYEAQ. V was clipped by 4 bases and J by 1 base, with 13 bases between them. The CDR3 is 15 amino acids. CDR3 protein: CASSSQEGENTEAFF. CDR3 coding DNA: TGTGCCAGCAGCTCCCAAGAGGGGGAGAACACTGAAGCTTTCTTT.

J is TRBJ2-1 and V is TRBV7-6; TRBD2 agrees at 9 bases. Per the germline V gene, CDR1 is SGHVS and CDR2 is FNYEAQ. The CDR3 loop spans 15 amino acids. The trim removed 4 bases at V and 7 bases at J, leaving 8 bases unmatched. The CDR3 sequence: CASSSSAGGLNEQFF. In DNA form, the CDR3 reads TGTGCCAGCAGCTCCTCCGCGGGAGGGTTAAATGAGCAGTTCTTC.

This sequence joins TRBV10-2 and TRBJ2-7; unclear D gene. This CDR3 is built from 14 residues. V was clipped by 2 bases and J by 4 bases, with 12 bases between them. Germline CDR1 and CDR2: WSHSY and SAAADI. Here the CDR3 reads CASSEPYGGYEQYF. DNA of the CDR3: TGCGCCAGCAGTGAGCCATATGGTGGGTACGAGCAGTACTTC.

About this clonotype: Possible read error: a much larger clone is one base away. The rearrangement uses TRBV7-3 and TRBJ2-2; TRBD2 might be the D (6 bases). This CDR3 spans 13 amino acids. Germline V lookup: CDR1 SGHTA, CDR2 FQGTGA. Trimming stripped 5 bases from V and 8 bases from J, with 12 bases between. The CDR3 is CASSTGEAGELFF. The CDR3 region has the DNA TGTGCCAGCAGCACCGGGGAGGCGGGGGAGCTGTTTTTT.

The sample holds many counts of this clonotype. The V call is TRBV27, the J call TRBJ2-7, with D unresolved. The CDR3 is 14 residues long. Germline CDR1 and CDR2: MNHEY and SMNVEV (reference sequence). Trimming cost V 2 bases and J 2 bases, with 10 bases left between them. CDR3 sequence (DNA): TGTGCCAGCAGTTTAATCCCAGGTCCCTACGAGCAGTACTTC. Translated, it gives CASSLIPGPYEQYF.

This clonotype has ten or more counts. V and J are TRBV7-9 and TRBJ1-3, with D maybe TRBD1 (6 bases). The CDR3 length is 14 residues. Between the trimmed V and J ends, which lost 4 bases and 3 bases, there was a span of 10 bases. The germline V gene has CDR1 SEHNR and CDR2 FQNEAQ (reference sequence). The CDR3 is CASSSRDNGNTIYF. The CDR3 region has the DNA TGTGCCAGCAGCTCAAGGGACAATGGAAACACCATATATTTT.

The rearrangement uses TRBV19 and TRBJ1-5; D remains ambiguous. The V gene lost 1 base and the J gene lost 5 bases, with 12 bases spanning the gap. The CDR3 is made up of 15 amino acids. The germline V gene has CDR1 LNHDA and CDR2 SQIVND (reference sequence). CDR3 nucleotides: TGTGCCAGTAGTATAGCCCCGGGGTCGGATCAGCCCCAGCATTTT. It codes for CASSIAPGSDQPQHF. Variable domain in full (rest from reference TRBV19 and TRBJ1-5): DGGITQSPKYLFRKEGQNVTLSCEQNLNHDAMYWYRQDPGQGLRLIYYSQIVNDFQKGDIAEGYSVSREKKESFPLTVTSAQKNPTAFYLCASSIAPGSDQPQHFGDGTRLSIL.

This clonotype was recorded at least ten times. V is TRBV9 and J is TRBJ2-2; D is undetermined. Trimming took 1 base from V and 1 from J, leaving 11 bases between them. Germline V gives CDR1 SGDLS, CDR2 YYNGEE. The CDR3 sequence is 16 residues long. The CDR3 loop reads CASSVTSFGNTGELFF. CDR3 bases: TGTGCCAGCAGCGTAACATCCTTTGGGAACACCGGGGAGCTGTTTTTT.

This clonotype was recorded at least ten times. The chain carries TRBV21-1 and TRBJ2-4; the D call TRBD1 from the table was never checked on the DNA. TRBV21-1 is a pseudogene. This CDR3 is built from 14 residues. The CDR3 loop reads CASSKDRAKNIQYF. DNA of the CDR3: TGTGCCAGCAGCAAAGACAGGGCCAAAAACATTCAGTACTTC.

This clonotype was seen repeatedly, ten times or more. This chain joins TRBV20-1 and TRBJ2-1, with TRBD1 matching over 7 bases. This CDR3 is built from 14 residues. V was clipped by 2 bases and J by 6 bases; unmatched bases: 7. Germline loops: CDR1 DFQATT, CDR2 SNEGSKA (reference sequence). CDR3 protein: CSARRDSEVNEQFF. CDR3 nucleotide sequence: TGCAGTGCTAGAAGGGACAGTGAAGTCAATGAGCAGTTCTTC.

This clonotype was counted many times. The V call is TRBV5-1, the J call TRBJ2-5; 9 bases align to TRBD1. Germline values: CDR1 SGHRS, CDR2 YFSETQ. This CDR3 has 14 residues. V was pared by 5 bases and J by 0 bases, with 2 bases of the junction left unmatched. Here the CDR3 reads CASRGTGYQETQYF. The CDR3 DNA reads as TGCGCCAGCAGGGGGACAGGGTACCAAGAGACCCAGTACTTC.

This chain connects TRBV7-2 to TRBJ1-3; no clear D gene. This CDR3 is 15 amino acids long. Germline V gene lookup returns CDR1 SGHTA and CDR2 FQGNSA. V lost 4 bases to trimming and J lost 0 bases, with 10 bases between them. CDR3 bases: TGTGCCAGCAGCTCTGGACGAAGCTCTGGAAACACCATATATTTT. It specifies CASSSGRSSGNTIYF.

This clonotype was found once. The rearrangement joins TRBV7-2 to TRBJ2-1; D is perhaps TRBD1 or TRBD2 (5 bases each). Germline V CDR1 and CDR2: SGHTA, FQGNSA. Trimming left V 2 bases short and J 10 bases short, with 15 bases between. There are 14 residues in the CDR3. The CDR3: CASSLMVLGDEQFF. The CDR3 coding sequence is TGTGCCAGCAGCTTAATGGTTTTGGGGGACGAGCAGTTCTTC.

This clonotype was observed at least ten times. The CDR3 loop is CASSFYRGFNEKLFF. The CDR3 nucleotides are TGTGCCAGCAGCTTTTACAGGGGCTTTAATGAAAAACTGTTTTTT. The gene calls are TRBV7-9 and TRBJ1-4, with 7 bases that match TRBD1. V was pared by 3 bases and J by 4 bases, with 5 bases of the junction left unmatched. Germline V gene data show CDR1 as SEHNR and CDR2 as FQNEAQ (reference sequence). This CDR3 comprises 15 residues.

The chain recombines TRBV7-8 with TRBJ2-1; 9 bases map to TRBD1. CDR3 length: 15 amino acids. The germline V gene has CDR1 SGHVS and CDR2 FQNEAQ. V gave up 5 bases and J gave up 12 bases; unmatched junction bases: 14. The CDR3 sequence: CASSRPGTGSERQFF. CDR3 DNA: TGTGCCAGCAGCCGTCCCGGGACAGGGAGCGAGAGGCAGTTCTTC.

This clonotype occurred many times. The chain is built from TRBV5-5 and TRBJ1-5; TRBD1 might be the D (6 bases). Trimming pared 3 bases from V and 3 bases from J, leaving 13 bases between. The germline V gene encodes CDR1 SGHKS and CDR2 YYEKEE (reference sequence). The CDR3 runs to 15 residues. CDR3 loop: CASSSGGGANQPQHF. The CDR3 DNA is TGTGCCAGCAGCTCCGGAGGGGGTGCCAATCAGCCCCAGCATTTT.

There are many counts of this clonotype. The genes are TRBV7-8 and TRBJ2-3; 8 nucleotides agree with TRBD2. The CDR3 is 13 amino acids. Germline V lookup: CDR1 SGHVS, CDR2 FQNEAQ. V dropped 3 bases and J dropped 14; count of bases not matched to a gene: 10. The DNA for the CDR3 is TGTGCCAGCAGCTTCGGTCAGAAGCGGGAGACGTATTTT. This gives the protein CASSFGQKRETYF. Full variable domain (outside the CDR3, taken from reference TRBV7-8 and TRBJ2-3): GAGVSQSPRYKVAKRGQDVALRCDPISGHVSLFWYQQALGQGPEFLTYFQNEAQLDKSGLPSDRFFAERPEGSVSTLKIQRTQQEDSAVYLCASSFGQKRETYFGPGTRLTVL.

This clonotype showed up many times. The chain carries TRBV12-3 or TRBV12-4 and TRBJ1-5; maybe TRBD1 (5 bases). The CDR3 loop spans 14 amino acids. V was shortened by 5 bases and J by 8 bases, with 16 bases between the two germline ends. CDR3 amino acids: CASSRDVGKEPQHF. The CDR3 nucleotides are TGTGCCAGCAGTAGGGACGTCGGCAAGGAGCCCCAGCATTTT.

At least ten counts were recorded for this clonotype. The rearrangement uses TRBV5-1 and TRBJ1-1; weak D call: TRBD1 (6 bases). The CDR3 contains 16 residues. Looked up from germline, CDR1 is SGHRS and CDR2 is YFSETQ. V was cut by 1 base and J by 4 bases, with 17 bases left in between. In nucleotides, the CDR3 is TGCGCCAGCAGCTTGAGGGCAGGGGATAGGGGCACTGAAGCTTTCTTT. It yields the protein CASSLRAGDRGTEAFF. The full variable domain, its missing parts supplied by reference TRBV5-1 and TRBJ1-1, is KAGVTQTPRYLIKTRGQQVTLSCSPISGHRSVSWYQQTPGQGLQFLFEYFSETQRNKGNFPGRFSGRQFSNSRSEMNVSTLELGDSALYLCASSLRAGDRGTEAFFGQGTRLTVV.

Many counts were recorded for this clonotype. The chain joins TRBV20-1 to TRBJ2-2; D is unclear. V was clipped by 2 bases and J by 5 bases, with 6 bases between them. The CDR3 loop spans 12 amino acids. Germline loops: CDR1 DFQATT, CDR2 SNEGSKA (reference sequence). CDR3 sequence (DNA): TGCAGTGCTAGACACAAAACCGGGGAGCTGTTTTTT. Residues: CSARHKTGELFF.

This clonotype was seen repeatedly, ten times or more. CDR3 in DNA: TGCAGTGCTAGACCGACAGCTAACACTGAAGCTTTCTTT. Translation: CSARPTANTEAFF. The chain joins TRBV20-1 to TRBJ1-1, with D tentatively TRBD1 (5 bases). This CDR3 has 13 residues. Trimming took off 2 bases at V and 2 bases at J, with 9 bases between the two ends. Per the germline V gene, CDR1 is DFQATT and CDR2 is SNEGSKA (reference sequence).

Many counts were recorded for this clonotype. V and J are TRBV7-3 and TRBJ1-1; 9 nucleotides match TRBD1. The CDR3 has 16 amino acids. Germline V CDR1 and CDR2: SGHTA, FQGTGA. J gave up 4 bases and V 5 bases, and 11 bases lay outside the gene matches. In DNA, the CDR3 is TGTGCCAGCAGCCTTAACCGACAGGGGGTCGGCACTGAAGCTTTCTTT. This sequence encodes CASSLNRQGVGTEAFF.

This clonotype was found many times. This rearrangement joins TRBV6-5 to TRBJ2-7, with 10 positions matching TRBD1. CDR3 length: 18 amino acids. Germline assignment: CDR1 MNHEY and CDR2 SVGAGI. The J segment lost 0 bases and the V segment lost 2 bases, leaving 10 bases of the junction unmatched. CDR3: CASSYGGGQGESSYEQYF. The DNA for the CDR3 is TGTGCCAGCAGTTACGGGGGCGGACAGGGGGAAAGCTCCTACGAGCAGTACTTC.